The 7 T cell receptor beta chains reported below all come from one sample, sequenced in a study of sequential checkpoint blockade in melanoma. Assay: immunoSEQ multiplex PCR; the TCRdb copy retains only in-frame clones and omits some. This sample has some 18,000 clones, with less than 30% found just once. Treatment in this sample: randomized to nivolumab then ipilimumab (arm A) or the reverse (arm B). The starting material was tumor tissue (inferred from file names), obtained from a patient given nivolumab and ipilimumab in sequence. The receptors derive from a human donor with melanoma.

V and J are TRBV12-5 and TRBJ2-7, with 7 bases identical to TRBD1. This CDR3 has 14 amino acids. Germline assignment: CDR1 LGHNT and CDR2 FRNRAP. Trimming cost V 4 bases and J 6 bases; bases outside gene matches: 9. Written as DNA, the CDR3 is TGTGCTAGTGGTTCCCCCGACAGGGCTGTCGAGCAGTACTTC. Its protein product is CASGSPDRAVEQYF.

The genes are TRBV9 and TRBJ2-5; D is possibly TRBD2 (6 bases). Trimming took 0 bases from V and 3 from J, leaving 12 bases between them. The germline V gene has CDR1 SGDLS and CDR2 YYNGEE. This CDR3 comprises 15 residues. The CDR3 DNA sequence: TGTGCCAGCAGCGTAGCCCCCTCGGGGGAAGAGACCCAGTACTTC. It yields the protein CASSVAPSGEETQYF.

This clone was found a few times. The CDR3 DNA is TGTGCCAGCAGTTACTCGGTCCTAGCAGGGACAGATACGCAGTATTTT. It is translated as CASSYSVLAGTDTQYF. The genes are TRBV6-8 and TRBJ2-3; possibly TRBD1 or TRBD2 for D (5 bases each). The CDR3 is 16 amino acids. Trimming took 0 bases from V and 3 from J, leaving 13 bases between them. Germline V lookup: CDR1 MNHGY, CDR2 SAAAGT.

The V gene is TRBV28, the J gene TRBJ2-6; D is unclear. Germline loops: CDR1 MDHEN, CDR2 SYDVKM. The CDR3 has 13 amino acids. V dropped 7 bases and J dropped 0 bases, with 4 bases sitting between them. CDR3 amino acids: CASTYSGANVLTF. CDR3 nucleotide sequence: TGTGCCAGCACCTACTCTGGGGCCAACGTCCTGACTTTC.

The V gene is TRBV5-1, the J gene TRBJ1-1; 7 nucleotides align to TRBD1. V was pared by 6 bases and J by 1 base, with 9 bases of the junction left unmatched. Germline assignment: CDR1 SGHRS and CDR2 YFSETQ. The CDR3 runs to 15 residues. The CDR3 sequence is CASTRGGDKNTEAFF. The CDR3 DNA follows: TGCGCCAGCACCAGGGGGGGAGACAAGAACACTGAAGCTTTCTTT.

For the CDR3, the DNA is TGTGCCAGTAGTAGTCAGGGGGGGCTCCGGAATGAGCAGTTCTTC. Translation: CASSSQGGLRNEQFF. The J gene is TRBJ2-1, the V gene TRBV19; D is tentatively TRBD1 or TRBD2 (7 bases each). The V gene's germline CDR1 is LNHDA and CDR2 SQIVND (reference sequence). V was pared by 4 bases and J by 7 bases, with 17 bases between. CDR3 length equals 15 residues.

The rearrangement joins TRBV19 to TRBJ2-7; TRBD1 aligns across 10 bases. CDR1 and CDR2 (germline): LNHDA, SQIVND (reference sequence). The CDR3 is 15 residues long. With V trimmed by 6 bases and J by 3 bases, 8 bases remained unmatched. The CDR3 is CASRVTGQGNYEQYF. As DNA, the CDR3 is TGTGCCAGTAGGGTCACGGGACAGGGGAACTACGAGCAGTACTTC.